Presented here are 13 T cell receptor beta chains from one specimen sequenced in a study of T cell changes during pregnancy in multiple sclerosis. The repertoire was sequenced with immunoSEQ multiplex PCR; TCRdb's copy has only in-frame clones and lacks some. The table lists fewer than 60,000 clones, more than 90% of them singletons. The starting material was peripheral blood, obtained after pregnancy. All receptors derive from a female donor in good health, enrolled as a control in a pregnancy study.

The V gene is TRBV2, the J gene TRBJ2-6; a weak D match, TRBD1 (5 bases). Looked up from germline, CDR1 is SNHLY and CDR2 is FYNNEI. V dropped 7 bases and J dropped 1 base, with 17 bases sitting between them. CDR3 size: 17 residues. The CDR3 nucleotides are TGTGCCAGCAAACTCCTGCAGGGTGCATCTGGGGCCAACGTCCTGACTTTC. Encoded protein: CASKLLQGASGANVLTF.

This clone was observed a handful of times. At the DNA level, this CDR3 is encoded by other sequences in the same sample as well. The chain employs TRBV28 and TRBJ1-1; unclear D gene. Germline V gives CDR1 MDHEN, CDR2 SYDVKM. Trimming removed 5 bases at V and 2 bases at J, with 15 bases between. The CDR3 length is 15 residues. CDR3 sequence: CASSPPTGLNTEAFF. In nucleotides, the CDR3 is TGTGCCAGCAGTCCCCCGACGGGTCTCAACACTGAAGCTTTCTTT. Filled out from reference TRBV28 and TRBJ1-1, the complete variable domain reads DVKVTQSSRYLVKRTGEKVFLECVQDMDHENMFWYRQDPGLGLRLIYFSYDVKMKEKGDIPEGYSVSREKKERFSLILESASTNQTSMYLCASSPPTGLNTEAFFGQGTRLTVV.

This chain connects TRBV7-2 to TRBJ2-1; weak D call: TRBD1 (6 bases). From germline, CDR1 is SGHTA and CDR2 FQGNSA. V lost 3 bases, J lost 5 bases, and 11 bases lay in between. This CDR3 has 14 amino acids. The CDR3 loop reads CASSFLGQNNEQFF. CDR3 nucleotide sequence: TGTGCCAGCAGCTTCTTGGGACAAAACAATGAGCAGTTCTTC.

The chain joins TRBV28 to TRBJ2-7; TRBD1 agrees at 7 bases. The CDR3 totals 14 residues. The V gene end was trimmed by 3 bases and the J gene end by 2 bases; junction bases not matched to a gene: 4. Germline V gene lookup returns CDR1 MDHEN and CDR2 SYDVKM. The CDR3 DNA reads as TGTGCCAGCAGTTTGGGACAGCTACCCTACGAGCAGTACTTC. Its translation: CASSLGQLPYEQYF. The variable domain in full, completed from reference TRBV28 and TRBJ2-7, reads DVKVTQSSRYLVKRTGEKVFLECVQDMDHENMFWYRQDPGLGLRLIYFSYDVKMKEKGDIPEGYSVSREKKERFSLILESASTNQTSMYLCASSLGQLPYEQYFGPGTRLTVT.

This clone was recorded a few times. In nucleotides, the CDR3 is TGTGCCAGCAGTGAAGGGCTAGCGGGCTACGAGCAGTACTTC. Translated, it gives CASSEGLAGYEQYF. This chain connects TRBV2 to TRBJ2-7, with 8 positions matching TRBD2. The CDR3 has 14 amino acids. Per germline, CDR1 SNHLY and CDR2 FYNNEI. With 1 base clipped from V and 3 bases from J, the junction kept 2 bases outside the gene matches.

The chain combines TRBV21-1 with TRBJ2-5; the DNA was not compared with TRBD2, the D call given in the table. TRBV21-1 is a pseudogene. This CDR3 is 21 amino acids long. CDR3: CASSKLDRTELEGLEEETQYF. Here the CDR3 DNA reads TGTGCCAGCAGCAAGCTCGACCGTACCGAACTTGAGGGACTGGAGGAAGAGACCCAGTACTTC.

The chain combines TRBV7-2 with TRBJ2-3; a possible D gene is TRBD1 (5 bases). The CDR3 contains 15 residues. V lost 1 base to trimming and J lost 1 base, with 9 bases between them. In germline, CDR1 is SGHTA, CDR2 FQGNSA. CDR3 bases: TGTGCCAGCAGCTTAGATGGGGCGGGCACAGATACGCAGTATTTT. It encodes CASSLDGAGTDTQYF. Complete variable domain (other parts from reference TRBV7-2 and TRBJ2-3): GAGVSQSPSNKVTEKGKDVELRCDPISGHTALYWYRQSLGQGLEFLIYFQGNSAPDKSGLPSDRFSAERTGGSVSTLTIQRTQQEDSAVYLCASSLDGAGTDTQYFGPGTRLTVL.

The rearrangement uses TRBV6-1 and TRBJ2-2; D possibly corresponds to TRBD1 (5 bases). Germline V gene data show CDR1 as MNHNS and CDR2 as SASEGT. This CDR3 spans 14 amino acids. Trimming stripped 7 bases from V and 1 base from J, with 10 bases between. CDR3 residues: CASTGRVNTGELFF. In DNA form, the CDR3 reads TGTGCCAGCACGGGCAGGGTGAACACCGGGGAGCTGTTTTTT.

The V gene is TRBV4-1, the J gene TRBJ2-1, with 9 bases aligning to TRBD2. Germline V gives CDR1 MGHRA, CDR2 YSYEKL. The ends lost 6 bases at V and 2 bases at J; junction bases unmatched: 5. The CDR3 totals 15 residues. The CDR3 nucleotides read TGCGCCAGCAGACCACTAGCGGGCGCCTACAATGAGCAGTTCTTC. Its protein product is CASRPLAGAYNEQFF.

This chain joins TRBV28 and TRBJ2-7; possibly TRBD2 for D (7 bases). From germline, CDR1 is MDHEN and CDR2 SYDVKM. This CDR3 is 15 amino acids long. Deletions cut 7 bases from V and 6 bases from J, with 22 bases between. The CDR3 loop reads CASITTGRGPAEQYF. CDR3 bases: TGTGCCAGCATTACTACAGGGAGGGGCCCGGCCGAGCAGTACTTC.

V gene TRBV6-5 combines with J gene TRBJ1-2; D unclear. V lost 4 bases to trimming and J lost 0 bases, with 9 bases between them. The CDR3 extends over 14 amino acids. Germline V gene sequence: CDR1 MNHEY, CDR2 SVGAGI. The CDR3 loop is CASSSSAANYGYTF. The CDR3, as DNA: TGTGCCAGCAGTTCCTCGGCAGCTAACTATGGCTACACCTTC.

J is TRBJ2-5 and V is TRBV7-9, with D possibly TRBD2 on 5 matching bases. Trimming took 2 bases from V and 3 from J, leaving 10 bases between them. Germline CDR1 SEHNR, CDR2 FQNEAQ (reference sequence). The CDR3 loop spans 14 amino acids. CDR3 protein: CASSLPGLEETQYF. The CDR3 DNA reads TGTGCCAGCAGCTTACCCGGACTCGAAGAGACCCAGTACTTC.

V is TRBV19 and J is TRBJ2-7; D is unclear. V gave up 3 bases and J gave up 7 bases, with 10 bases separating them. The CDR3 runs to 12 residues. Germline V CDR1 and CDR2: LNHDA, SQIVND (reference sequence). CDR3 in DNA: TGTGCCAGTAGTATTTCGGCGAGGGAGCAGTACTTC. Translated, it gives CASSISAREQYF.